One and the same sample provided the 2 T cell receptor beta chains below, sequenced in a study of regulatory T cells in long-lasting Graves disease. iRepertoire HTBI primers and Arm-PCR of CDR3 regions built TCR beta libraries. Each CDR3 protein is one row after TCRdb ran MiXCR on the multiplex PCR reads. The sample lists roughly 500,000 distinct CDR3 sequences, around 21% occurring once. Stated time point: persistent/refractory GD, antithyroid drugs over 5 years with positive TRAb. The TCR library was made from RNA that had been extracted from PBMCs in TRIzol. The specimen was peripheral blood mononuclear cells (PBMCs), collected when the disease was refractory, from a patient treated with antithyroid drugs. These receptors all come from a female donor with Graves disease.

This clonotype was seen ten or more times. V usage is TRBV11-1 and J usage is TRBJ1-2, with 7 bases fitting TRBD1. This CDR3 spans 13 amino acids. Germline lookup yields CDR1 SGHAT and CDR2 FQDESV (reference sequence). The V gene end was trimmed by 4 bases and the J gene end by 8 bases; junction bases not matched to a gene: 7. For the CDR3, the DNA is TGTGCCAGCAGCTCGACAGGGTTGGAGGGCTACACCTTC. It encodes CASSSTGLEGYTF.

This chain uses TRBV5-1 with TRBJ2-7; TRBD2 might be the D (6 bases). Trimming took off 4 bases at V and 0 bases at J, with 14 bases between the two ends. This CDR3 region has 15 residues. The germline V gene encodes CDR1 SGHRS and CDR2 YFSETQ. CDR3 bases: TGCGCCAGCAGCCCCTCCGGACTAAGCTCCTACGAGCAGTACTTC. Amino acids: CASSPSGLSSYEQYF. The full variable domain, completed using reference TRBV5-1 and TRBJ2-7, is KAGVTQTPRYLIKTRGQQVTLSCSPISGHRSVSWYQQTPGQGLQFLFEYFSETQRNKGNFPGRFSGRQFSNSRSEMNVSTLELGDSALYLCASSPSGLSSYEQYFGPGTRLTVT.